Presented here are 22 T cell receptor beta chains from one specimen sequenced in a study of blood T cell repertoires in COVID-19. TCRdb's copy holds only in-frame clones and misses some; the assay was immunoSEQ multiplex PCR. The sample has 150,000 to 200,000 clones, roughly 90% seen once; the top ten hold around 1.3%. Specimen: PBMCs or T cells enriched from blood (not recorded which). These receptors were collected from a human donor with acute COVID-19. The donor label of this sample is uncertain.

This chain joins TRBV7-2 and TRBJ2-1; D is perhaps TRBD1 (6 bases). CDR3 length equals 15 residues. Germline V gene lookup returns CDR1 SGHTA and CDR2 FQGNSA. V lost 4 bases and J lost 5, with 15 bases in between. For the CDR3, the DNA is TGTGCCAGCAGCTCCAACAGGGTTCGGGACAATGAGCAGTTCTTC. Translation: CASSSNRVRDNEQFF.

This chain joins TRBV27 and TRBJ1-1, with D hard to call. In germline, CDR1 is MNHEY, CDR2 SMNVEV (reference sequence). The CDR3 loop spans 13 amino acids. V was shortened by 4 bases and J by 1 base, with 7 bases between the two germline ends. CDR3 sequence: CASSSQENTEAFF. The CDR3, as DNA: TGTGCCAGCAGTTCGCAGGAGAACACTGAAGCTTTCTTT.

The genes are TRBV29-1 and TRBJ2-1, with TRBD1 identical over 8 bases. With 2 bases clipped from V and 9 bases from J, the junction kept 6 bases outside the gene matches. Germline V CDR1 and CDR2: SQVTM, ANQGSEA. The CDR3 consists of 13 residues. CDR3 protein: CSVESDRVGEQFF. CDR3 coding DNA: TGCAGCGTTGAATCGGACAGGGTAGGTGAGCAGTTCTTC.

The rearrangement uses TRBV2 and TRBJ2-2, with D possibly being TRBD1 (6 bases). This CDR3 has 14 amino acids. V lost 6 bases, J lost 4 bases, and 12 bases lay in between. Germline V gene sequence: CDR1 SNHLY, CDR2 FYNNEI. The chain's CDR3 is CASSGNRATGELFF. Here the CDR3 DNA reads TGTGCCAGCAGCGGGAACAGGGCCACCGGGGAGCTGTTTTTT.

The chain has TRBV7-9 and TRBJ1-6, with 7 bases that match TRBD1. The V and J ends lost 1 base and 9 bases, in that order; junction bases with no gene match: 6. The CDR3 has 15 amino acids. CDR1 and CDR2 from the germline V gene are SEHNR and FQNEAQ (reference sequence). The CDR3 here is CASSLDNRGFSPLHF. The CDR3 coding sequence is TGTGCCAGCAGCTTAGATAACAGGGGATTTTCACCCCTCCACTTT.

This clone was seen a few times. The J gene is TRBJ1-5, the V gene TRBV15; D ambiguous. The CDR3 runs 14 residues. CDR1 is LNHNV, CDR2 YYDKDF, per germline (reference sequence). Trimming took off 2 bases at V and 4 bases at J, with 9 bases between the two ends. The CDR3 DNA is TGTGCCACCAGCAGACCAAACACAAATCAGCCCCAGCATTTT. This translates into CATSRPNTNQPQHF.

V usage is TRBV5-6 and J usage is TRBJ2-7, with D hard to call. In germline, CDR1 is SGHDT, CDR2 YYEEEE. There are 13 residues in the CDR3. The V end lost 0 bases, the J end lost 2 bases, and 6 bases lay between the germline ends. The CDR3 DNA follows: TGTGCCAGCAGCTTGGTCTTCGCCTACGAGCAGTACTTC. This codes for CASSLVFAYEQYF. Full variable domain (missing parts from reference TRBV5-6 and TRBJ2-7): DAGVTQSPTHLIKTRGQQVTLRCSPKSGHDTVSWYQQALGQGPQFIFQYYEEEERQRGNFPDRFSGHQFPNYSSELNVNALLLGDSALYLCASSLVFAYEQYFGPGTRLTVT.

This chain uses TRBV19 with TRBJ1-5; 7 bases line up with TRBD1. The germline CDR1 and CDR2 sequences are LNHDA and SQIVND (reference sequence). This CDR3 is built from 14 residues. J lost 3 bases, V lost 6 bases, and 5 bases had no gene match. The CDR3: CASRWGQSNQPQHF. The CDR3, as DNA: TGTGCCAGTAGGTGGGGACAGTCCAATCAGCCCCAGCATTTT.

This clone showed up just once. The chain employs TRBV11-2 and TRBJ1-4, with 8 bases aligning to TRBD1. J was trimmed by 0 bases and V by 1 base; bases with no gene match: 7. Germline lookup yields CDR1 SGHAT and CDR2 FQNNGV. The CDR3 contains 18 residues. The CDR3 region is CASSLAGQGLATNEKLFF. CDR3 nucleotide sequence: TGTGCCAGCAGCTTAGCTGGACAGGGCCTTGCAACTAATGAAAAACTGTTTTTT.

The rearrangement joins TRBV5-6 to TRBJ2-2, with 9 positions matching TRBD1. Germline CDR1 reads SGHDT; CDR2 reads YYEEEE. This CDR3 is 18 amino acids long. V lost 1 base and J lost 6; bases outside the gene matches: 13. CDR3: CASSLIPGTGKIAGELFF. CDR3 DNA: TGTGCCAGCAGCTTGATACCCGGGACAGGGAAAATCGCCGGGGAGCTGTTTTTT.

The gene calls are TRBV6-4 and TRBJ2-1; 11 bases are shared with TRBD2. Unmatched junction bases numbered 15, after V lost 6 bases and J lost 5 bases. The CDR3 runs 18 residues. Germline V CDR1 and CDR2: MRHNA, SNTAGT. The CDR3 loop is CASRLKASGGLTDNEQFF. CDR3 sequence (DNA): TGTGCCAGCAGACTGAAGGCTAGCGGGGGGCTAACCGACAATGAGCAGTTCTTC.

The rearrangement links TRBV30 to TRBJ1-1; 9 nucleotides align to TRBD1. From germline, CDR1 is GTSNPN and CDR2 SVGIG (reference sequence). The CDR3 contains 14 residues. Trimming took 3 bases from V and 1 from J; bases not matched to a gene: 3. The CDR3 region is CAWRGQGRNTEAFF. The CDR3 DNA reads as TGTGCCTGGAGGGGACAGGGTCGGAACACTGAAGCTTTCTTT.

The chain combines TRBV19 with TRBJ2-7, with D tentatively TRBD1 (6 bases). Trimming pared 4 bases from V and 0 bases from J, leaving 10 bases between. Looked up from germline, CDR1 is LNHDA and CDR2 is SQIVND (reference sequence). This CDR3 is built from 14 residues. As DNA, the CDR3 is TGTGCCAGTAGTACCCCGGACAGCTCCTACGAGCAGTACTTC. Translated, it gives CASSTPDSSYEQYF. The full variable domain, its missing parts supplied by reference TRBV19 and TRBJ2-7, is DGGITQSPKYLFRKEGQNVTLSCEQNLNHDAMYWYRQDPGQGLRLIYYSQIVNDFQKGDIAEGYSVSREKKESFPLTVTSAQKNPTAFYLCASSTPDSSYEQYFGPGTRLTVT.

The J gene is TRBJ1-1, the V gene TRBV6-5; D perhaps matches TRBD1 (6 bases). Germline CDR1 is MNHEY and CDR2 is SVGAGI. Trimming took off 2 bases at V and 7 bases at J, with 11 bases between the two ends. The length of the CDR3 is 13 residues. In DNA form, the CDR3 reads TGTGCCAGCAGTTACCAACAGGGAGTTGAAGCTTTCTTT. It translates to CASSYQQGVEAFF.

This chain joins TRBV7-9 and TRBJ2-2, with D possibly matching TRBD2 (5 bases). The CDR3 sequence is 14 residues long. Between the trimmed V and J ends, which lost 5 bases and 5 bases, there was a span of 12 bases. Germline CDR1 and CDR2: SEHNR and FQNEAQ (reference sequence). In DNA form, the CDR3 reads TGTGCCAGCAGCCTCCCGAGGGCAACCGGGGAGCTGTTTTTT. Residues: CASSLPRATGELFF.

The chain recombines TRBV24-1 with TRBJ1-2; the match to TRBD1 covers 9 bases. This CDR3 has 13 amino acids. CDR1 KGHDR and CDR2 SFDVKD come from the germline V gene. The V gene end was trimmed by 4 bases and the J gene end by 8 bases; junction bases not matched to a gene: 4. The CDR3 nucleotides read TGTGCCACCAGTGAACCCGGGACAGGGGGCTACACCTTC. Amino acids: CATSEPGTGGYTF.

The CDR3 bases are TGTGCCAGTAGTATAGCTCGAGGGGGCGCAGATACGCAGTATTTT. Its translation: CASSIARGGADTQYF. The chain joins TRBV19 to TRBJ2-3, with 7 nucleotides matching TRBD1. Germline lookup yields CDR1 LNHDA and CDR2 SQIVND (reference sequence). Germline trimming cut 1 base from V and 4 bases from J; bases unmatched to any gene: 5. This CDR3 comprises 15 residues.

This clone occurred once. The chain links TRBV27 to TRBJ2-2; a weak D match, TRBD2 (6 bases). The germline V gene encodes CDR1 MNHEY and CDR2 SMNVEV (reference sequence). CDR3 length equals 16 residues. V dropped 7 bases and J dropped 5 bases, with 20 bases sitting between them. As DNA, the CDR3 is TGTGCCAGCACCCTCCGACTAGACTCAGTAACCGGGGAGCTGTTTTTT. This encodes CASTLRLDSVTGELFF.

J is TRBJ2-1 and V is TRBV9; a weak D match, TRBD2 (5 bases). Germline V lookup: CDR1 SGDLS, CDR2 YYNGEE. The V end lost 2 bases, the J end lost 0 bases, and 12 bases lay between the germline ends. The CDR3 loop spans 16 amino acids. The CDR3 spells CASSVRTGSSYNEQFF. In DNA, the CDR3 is TGTGCCAGCAGCGTGCGGACGGGGAGCTCCTACAATGAGCAGTTCTTC.

The CDR3 is CASSVIGQQETQYF. The CDR3 nucleotides read TGTGCCAGCAGTGTGATAGGACAGCAAGAGACCCAGTACTTC. The gene calls are TRBV2 and TRBJ2-5; possible D gene TRBD1, 6 bases. The V gene lost 4 bases and the J gene lost 2 bases, with 11 bases spanning the gap. In germline, CDR1 is SNHLY, CDR2 FYNNEI. The CDR3 totals 14 residues.

This chain uses TRBV4-1 with TRBJ2-5; 14 bases agree with TRBD2. In germline, CDR1 is MGHRA, CDR2 YSYEKL. The CDR3 covers 19 residues. V shed 1 base, J shed 2 bases, and the junction held 9 bases outside the gene matches. The DNA for the CDR3 is TGCGCCAGCAGCCAAGTGGGAGGACTAGCGGGGGGTAGTCAAGAGACCCAGTACTTC. Translating gives CASSQVGGLAGGSQETQYF.

The rearrangement uses TRBV19 and TRBJ1-2; 8 bases fit TRBD1. The CDR3 contains 15 residues. The V and J ends lost 4 bases and 4 bases, in that order; junction bases with no gene match: 8. Germline-derived CDR1 and CDR2 are LNHDA and SQIVND (reference sequence). CDR3 protein: CASSTLQGVTYGYTF. The DNA of the CDR3 is TGTGCCAGTAGTACCTTACAGGGGGTGACCTATGGCTACACCTTC.